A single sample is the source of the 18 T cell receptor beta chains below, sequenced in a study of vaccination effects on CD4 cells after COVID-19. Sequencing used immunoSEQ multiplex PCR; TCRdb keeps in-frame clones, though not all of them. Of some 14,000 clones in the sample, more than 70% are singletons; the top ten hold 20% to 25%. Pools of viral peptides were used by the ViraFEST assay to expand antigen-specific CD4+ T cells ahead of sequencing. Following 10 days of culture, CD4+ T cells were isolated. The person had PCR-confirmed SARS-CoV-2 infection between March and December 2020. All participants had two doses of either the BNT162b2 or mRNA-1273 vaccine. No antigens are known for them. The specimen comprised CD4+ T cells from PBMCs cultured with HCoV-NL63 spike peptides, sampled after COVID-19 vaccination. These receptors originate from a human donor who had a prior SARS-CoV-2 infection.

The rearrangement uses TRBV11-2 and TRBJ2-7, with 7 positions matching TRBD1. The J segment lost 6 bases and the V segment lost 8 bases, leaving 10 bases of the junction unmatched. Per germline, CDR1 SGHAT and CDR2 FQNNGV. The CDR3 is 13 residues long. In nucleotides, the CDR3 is TGTGCCAGCTCCCGGGACAGACTTCTCGAGCAGTACTTC. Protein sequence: CASSRDRLLEQYF.

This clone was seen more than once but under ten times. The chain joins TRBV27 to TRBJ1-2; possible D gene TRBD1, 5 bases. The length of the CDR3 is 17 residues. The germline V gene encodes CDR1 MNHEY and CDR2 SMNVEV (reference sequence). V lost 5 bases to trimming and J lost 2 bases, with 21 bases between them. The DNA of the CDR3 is TGTGCCAGCAGTCGGGGAGGAGACCCGAACAGGAACTATGGCTACACCTTC. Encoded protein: CASSRGGDPNRNYGYTF.

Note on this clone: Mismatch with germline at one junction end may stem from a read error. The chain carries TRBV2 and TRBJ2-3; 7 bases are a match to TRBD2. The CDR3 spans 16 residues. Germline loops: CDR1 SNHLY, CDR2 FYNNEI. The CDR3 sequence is CASREERGSFTDTQYF. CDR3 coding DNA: TGTGCCAGCAGGGAAGAGCGGGGCTCGTTTACAGATACGCAGTATTTT.

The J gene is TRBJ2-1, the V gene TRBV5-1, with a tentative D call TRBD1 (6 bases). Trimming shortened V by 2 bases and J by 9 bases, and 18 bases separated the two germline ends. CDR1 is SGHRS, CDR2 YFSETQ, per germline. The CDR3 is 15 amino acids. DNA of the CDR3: TGCGCCAGCAGCTTAGGCCAGACAGGTGGAAGTGAGCAGTTCTTC. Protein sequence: CASSLGQTGGSEQFF.

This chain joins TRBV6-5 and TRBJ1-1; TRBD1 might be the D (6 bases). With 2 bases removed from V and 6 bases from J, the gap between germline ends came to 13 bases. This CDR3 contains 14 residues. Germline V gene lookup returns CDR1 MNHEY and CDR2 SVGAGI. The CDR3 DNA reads TGTGCCAGCAGTTACGGGGGGCTTTTGTCTGAAGCTTTCTTT. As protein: CASSYGGLLSEAFF.

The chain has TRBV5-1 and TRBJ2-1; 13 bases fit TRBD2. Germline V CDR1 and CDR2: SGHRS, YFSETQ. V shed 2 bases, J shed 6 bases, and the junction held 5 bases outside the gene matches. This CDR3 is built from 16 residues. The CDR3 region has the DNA TGCGCCAGCAGCTTCGAACTAGCGGGGGGGGGCAATGAGCAGTTCTTC. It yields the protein CASSFELAGGGNEQFF.

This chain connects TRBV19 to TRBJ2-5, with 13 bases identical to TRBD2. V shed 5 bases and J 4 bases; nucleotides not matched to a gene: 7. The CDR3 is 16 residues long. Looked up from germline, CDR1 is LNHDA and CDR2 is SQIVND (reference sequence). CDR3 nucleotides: TGTGCCAGTAGTGATGGACTAGCGGGAGTAGTAGAGACCCAGTACTTC. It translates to CASSDGLAGVVETQYF.

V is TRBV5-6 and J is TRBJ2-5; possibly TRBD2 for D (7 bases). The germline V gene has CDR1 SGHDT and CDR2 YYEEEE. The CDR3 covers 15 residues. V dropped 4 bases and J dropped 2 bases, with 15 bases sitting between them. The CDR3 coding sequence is TGTGCCAGCAGCCGGCGCGGGGGACATCAAGAGACCCAGTACTTC. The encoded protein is CASSRRGGHQETQYF.

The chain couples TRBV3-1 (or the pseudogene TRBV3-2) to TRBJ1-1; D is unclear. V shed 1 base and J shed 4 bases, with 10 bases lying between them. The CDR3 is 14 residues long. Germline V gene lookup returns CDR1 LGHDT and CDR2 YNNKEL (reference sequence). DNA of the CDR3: TGTGCCAGCAGCCAAGCGGGAAGTGGCACTGAAGCTTTCTTT. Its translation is CASSQAGSGTEAFF.

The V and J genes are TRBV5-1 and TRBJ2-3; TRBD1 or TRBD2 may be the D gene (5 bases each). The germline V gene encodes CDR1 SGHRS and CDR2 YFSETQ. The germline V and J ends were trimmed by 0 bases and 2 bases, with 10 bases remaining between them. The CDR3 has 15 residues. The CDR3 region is CASSLEAGTTDTQYF. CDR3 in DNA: TGCGCCAGCAGCTTGGAGGCAGGGACCACAGATACGCAGTATTTT. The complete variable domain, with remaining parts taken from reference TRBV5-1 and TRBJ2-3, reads KAGVTQTPRYLIKTRGQQVTLSCSPISGHRSVSWYQQTPGQGLQFLFEYFSETQRNKGNFPGRFSGRQFSNSRSEMNVSTLELGDSALYLCASSLEAGTTDTQYFGPGTRLTVL.

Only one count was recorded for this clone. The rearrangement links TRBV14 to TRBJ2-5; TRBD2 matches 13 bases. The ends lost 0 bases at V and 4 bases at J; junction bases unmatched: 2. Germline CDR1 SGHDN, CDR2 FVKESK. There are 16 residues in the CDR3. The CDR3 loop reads CASSQDRTSGGETQYF. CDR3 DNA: TGTGCCAGCAGCCAAGACAGGACTAGCGGGGGAGAGACCCAGTACTTC.

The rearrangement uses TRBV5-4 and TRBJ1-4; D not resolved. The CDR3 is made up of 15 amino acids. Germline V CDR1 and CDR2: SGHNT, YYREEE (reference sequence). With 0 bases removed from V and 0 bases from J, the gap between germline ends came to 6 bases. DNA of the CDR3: TGTGCCAGCAGCTTGGGGGGAACAACTAATGAAAAACTGTTTTTT. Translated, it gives CASSLGGTTNEKLFF. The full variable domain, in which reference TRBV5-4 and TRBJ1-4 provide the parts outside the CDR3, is ETGVTQSPTHLIKTRGQQVTLRCSSQSGHNTVSWYQQALGQGPQFIFQYYREEENGRGNFPPRFSGLQFPNYSSELNVNALELDDSALYLCASSLGGTTNEKLFFGSGTQLSVL.

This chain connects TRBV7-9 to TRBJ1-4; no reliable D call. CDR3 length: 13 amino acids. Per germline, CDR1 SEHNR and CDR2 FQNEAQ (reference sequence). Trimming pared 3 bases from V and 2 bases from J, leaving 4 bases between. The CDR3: CASSFQTNEKLFF. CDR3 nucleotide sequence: TGTGCCAGCAGCTTCCAGACTAATGAAAAACTGTTTTTT.

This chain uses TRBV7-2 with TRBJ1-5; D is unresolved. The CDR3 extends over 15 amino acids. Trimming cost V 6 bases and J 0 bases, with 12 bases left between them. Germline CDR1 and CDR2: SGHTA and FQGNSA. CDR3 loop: CASSPDPGSNQPQHF. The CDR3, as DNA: TGTGCCAGCAGTCCCGATCCAGGTAGCAATCAGCCCCAGCATTTT.

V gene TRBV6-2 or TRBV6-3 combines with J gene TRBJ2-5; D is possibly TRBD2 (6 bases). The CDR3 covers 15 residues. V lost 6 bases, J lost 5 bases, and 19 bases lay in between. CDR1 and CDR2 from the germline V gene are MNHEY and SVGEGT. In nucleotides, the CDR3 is TGTGCCAGCAGCCAACCAGGGACTCCCAAGGAGACCCAGTACTTC. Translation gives CASSQPGTPKETQYF.

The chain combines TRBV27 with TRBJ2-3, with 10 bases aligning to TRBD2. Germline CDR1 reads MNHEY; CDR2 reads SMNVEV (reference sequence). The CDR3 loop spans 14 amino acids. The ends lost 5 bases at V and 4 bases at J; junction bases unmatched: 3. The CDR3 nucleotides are TGTGCCAGCAGTCTAGCGGGAGACGCAGATACGCAGTATTTT. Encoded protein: CASSLAGDADTQYF.

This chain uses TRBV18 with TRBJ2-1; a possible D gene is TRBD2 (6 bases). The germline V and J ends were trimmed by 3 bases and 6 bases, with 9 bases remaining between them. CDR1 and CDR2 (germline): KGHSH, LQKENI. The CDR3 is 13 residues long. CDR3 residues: CASSPLGGNEQFF. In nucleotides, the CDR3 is TGTGCCAGCTCACCCCTGGGAGGCAATGAGCAGTTCTTC.

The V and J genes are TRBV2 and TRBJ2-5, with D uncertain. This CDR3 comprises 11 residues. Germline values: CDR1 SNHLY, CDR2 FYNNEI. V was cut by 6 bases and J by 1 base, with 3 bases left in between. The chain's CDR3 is CASRGQETQYF. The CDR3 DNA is TGTGCCAGCAGGGGCCAAGAGACCCAGTACTTC.